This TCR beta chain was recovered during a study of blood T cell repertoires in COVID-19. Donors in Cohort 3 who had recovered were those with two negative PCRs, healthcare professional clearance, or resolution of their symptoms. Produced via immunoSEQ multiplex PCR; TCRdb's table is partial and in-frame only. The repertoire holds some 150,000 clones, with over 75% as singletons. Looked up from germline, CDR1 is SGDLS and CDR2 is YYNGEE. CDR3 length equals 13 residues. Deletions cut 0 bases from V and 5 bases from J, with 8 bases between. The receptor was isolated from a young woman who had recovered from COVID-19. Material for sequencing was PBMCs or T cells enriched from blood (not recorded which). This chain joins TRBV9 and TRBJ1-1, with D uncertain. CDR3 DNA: TGTGCCAGCAGCGTAGCAGGTATAACTGAAGCTTTCTTT. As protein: CASSVAGITEAFF.